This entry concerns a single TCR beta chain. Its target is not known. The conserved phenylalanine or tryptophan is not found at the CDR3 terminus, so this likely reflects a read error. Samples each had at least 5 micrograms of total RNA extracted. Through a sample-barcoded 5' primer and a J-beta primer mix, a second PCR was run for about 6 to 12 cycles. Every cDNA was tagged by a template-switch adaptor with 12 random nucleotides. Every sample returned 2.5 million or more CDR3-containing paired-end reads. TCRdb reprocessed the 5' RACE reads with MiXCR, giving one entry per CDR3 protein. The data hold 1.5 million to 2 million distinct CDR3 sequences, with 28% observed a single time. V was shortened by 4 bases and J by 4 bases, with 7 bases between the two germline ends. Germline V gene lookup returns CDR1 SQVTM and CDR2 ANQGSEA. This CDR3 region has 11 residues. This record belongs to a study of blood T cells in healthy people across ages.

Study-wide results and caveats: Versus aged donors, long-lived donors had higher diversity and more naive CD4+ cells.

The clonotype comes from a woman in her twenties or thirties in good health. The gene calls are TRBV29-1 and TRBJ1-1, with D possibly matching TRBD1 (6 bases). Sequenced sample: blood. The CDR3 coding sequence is TGCAGCGTTGTAGGGGGCACTGAAGCTTTCTTG. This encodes CSVVGGTEAFL.